These 21 T cell receptor beta chains were all obtained from the same sample, sequenced in a study of CD8 T cells in ankylosing spondylitis (dated by TCRdb to about 2017). Receptor libraries were prepared by 5' RACE. The sequencer was an Illumina HiSeq 2500. In TCRdb, the public reads were trimmed at Q25 with fastp and aligned with MiXCR, with productive beta chains retained. All rows with the same CDR3 protein become a single entry with the most common DNA and genes. Recorded for this sample are 130,000 or so distinct CDR3 sequences; over 6% of them occurred a single time. The ten largest clonotypes hold 10% to 15% of the sample. The material sequenced was blood, either unsorted or a sorted T cell fraction (not recorded which). These receptors all come from a male donor with ankylosing spondylitis or in good health (not recorded which).

This clonotype was seen a handful of times. For the CDR3, the DNA is TGTGCCTGGAGCCCCTCGCGCTACGAGCAGTACTTC. Amino acids: CAWSPSRYEQYF. The rearrangement joins TRBV30 to TRBJ2-7; no reliable D call. The CDR3 loop spans 12 amino acids. Germline V gene lookup returns CDR1 GTSNPN and CDR2 SVGIG (reference sequence). V dropped 3 bases and J dropped 3 bases, with 9 bases sitting between them.

There are many counts of this clonotype. The J gene is TRBJ2-2, the V gene TRBV5-1, with 10 bases aligning to TRBD1. CDR3 length: 14 amino acids. V lost 2 bases, J lost 6 bases, and 1 base stayed unmatched. Germline loops: CDR1 SGHRS, CDR2 YFSETQ. Written as DNA, the CDR3 is TGCGCCAGCAGCTTCGGACAGGGGGCCGGGGAGCTGTTTTTT. Amino acids: CASSFGQGAGELFF.

This clonotype appeared many times. The chain has TRBV7-2 and TRBJ2-5; D perhaps matches TRBD1 (6 bases). From germline, CDR1 is SGHTA and CDR2 FQGNSA. Trimming removed 5 bases at V and 3 bases at J, with 13 bases between. The CDR3 contains 14 residues. The CDR3 loop reads CASSPYRAEETQYF. The CDR3, as DNA: TGTGCCAGCAGCCCGTACAGGGCTGAAGAGACCCAGTACTTC. The variable domain in full, with the rest retrieved from reference TRBV7-2 and TRBJ2-5, is GAGVSQSPSNKVTEKGKDVELRCDPISGHTALYWYRQSLGQGLEFLIYFQGNSAPDKSGLPSDRFSAERTGGSVSTLTIQRTQQEDSAVYLCASSPYRAEETQYFGPGTRLLVL.

The sample holds one count of this clonotype. The chain recombines TRBV20-1 with TRBJ2-3, with 10 bases fitting TRBD2. Germline V gene data show CDR1 as DFQATT and CDR2 as SNEGSKA (reference sequence). V shed 6 bases and J 5 bases; nucleotides not matched to a gene: 5. CDR3 length: 13 residues. The CDR3 nucleotides read TGCAGTGCCGGGACTAGCGTTATAGATACGCAGTATTTT. Translated, it gives CSAGTSVIDTQYF.

This clonotype was seen a handful of times. This CDR3 reads CASIQESGGDYEQYF. The CDR3, as DNA: TGTGCCAGCATCCAGGAGTCCGGGGGGGATTACGAGCAGTACTTC. The chain uses TRBV3-1 and TRBJ2-7; 8 positions match TRBD2. V lost 7 bases to trimming and J lost 4 bases; unmatched junction nucleotides: 12. The CDR3 length is 15 residues. Germline values: CDR1 LGHDT, CDR2 YNNKEL (reference sequence).

The chain joins TRBV12-3 or TRBV12-4 to TRBJ2-3; TRBD2 aligns across 8 bases. This CDR3 spans 16 amino acids. Losses at the gene ends were 3 bases for V and 6 bases for J; bases not matched to a gene: 11. CDR3 DNA sequence: TGTGCCAGCAGTTTGGCCCCCCGACTAGCGATGGATACGCAGTATTTT. The encoded protein is CASSLAPRLAMDTQYF.

Ten or more counts support this clonotype. The gene calls are TRBV20-1 and TRBJ2-3; 7 nucleotides align to TRBD1. V shed 0 bases and J 5 bases; nucleotides not matched to a gene: 8. This CDR3 spans 15 amino acids. Germline assignment: CDR1 DFQATT and CDR2 SNEGSKA (reference sequence). The CDR3 sequence: CSARDPGGSGDTQYF. CDR3 DNA sequence: TGCAGTGCTAGAGATCCAGGGGGAAGTGGAGATACGCAGTATTTT.

This clonotype was seen repeatedly, ten times or more. The V call is TRBV7-2, the J call TRBJ2-1; 14 bases map to TRBD2. V was pared by 5 bases and J by 7 bases, with 4 bases of the junction left unmatched. This CDR3 contains 15 residues. Germline CDR1 reads SGHTA; CDR2 reads FQGNSA. The chain's CDR3 is CASSGTSGRGNEQFF. The CDR3 nucleotides are TGTGCCAGCAGCGGGACTAGCGGGAGAGGTAATGAGCAGTTCTTC.

This clonotype was observed many times. V usage is TRBV12-3 or TRBV12-4 and J usage is TRBJ2-7, with D possibly TRBD1 on 5 matching bases. The CDR3 has 15 amino acids. V was clipped by 4 bases and J by 0 bases, with 13 bases between them. The CDR3 loop is CASSSRQTDSYEQYF. The CDR3 DNA reads as TGTGCCAGCAGTTCCCGACAGACCGACTCCTACGAGCAGTACTTC.

This clonotype has ten or more counts. The rearrangement uses TRBV20-1 and TRBJ2-7; 10 bases align to TRBD1. Germline V gene data show CDR1 as DFQATT and CDR2 as SNEGSKA (reference sequence). The CDR3 runs to 18 residues. Trimming took 3 bases from V and 3 from J; bases not matched to a gene: 17. CDR3 amino acids: CSASSTGTGEWSIYEQYF. In DNA form, the CDR3 reads TGCAGTGCTAGCTCAACCGGGACAGGGGAATGGTCGATCTACGAGCAGTACTTC.

The sample holds a few counts of this clonotype. J is TRBJ1-1 and V is TRBV7-6, with D possibly being TRBD1 (6 bases). CDR3 length: 15 residues. Germline CDR1 reads SGHVS; CDR2 reads FNYEAQ. V shed 5 bases and J shed 4 bases, with 17 bases lying between them. Written as DNA, the CDR3 is TGTGCCAGCAGCCTAATGGAGGGGGGGAGCACTGAAGCTTTCTTT. This translates into CASSLMEGGSTEAFF. Together with reference TRBV7-6 and TRBJ1-1, the CDR3 gives the full variable domain: GAGVSQSPRYKVTKRGQDVALRCDPISGHVSLYWYRQALGQGPEFLTYFNYEAQQDKSGLPNDRFSAERPEGSISTLTIQRTEQRDSAMYRCASSLMEGGSTEAFFGQGTRLTVV.

This clonotype has at least ten counts. The CDR3 coding sequence is TGTGCCAGCAGCCTAGATCCCGGGACAGGGTCCCGCGAGCAGTACTTC. It encodes CASSLDPGTGSREQYF. The J gene is TRBJ2-7, the V gene TRBV12-3 or TRBV12-4, with 9 nucleotides matching TRBD1. The CDR3 sequence is 16 residues long. V gave up 6 bases and J gave up 6 bases; unmatched junction bases: 15.

This clonotype was detected many times. The chain combines TRBV5-1 with TRBJ2-7; TRBD1 is a possible D gene (6 bases). The V end lost 4 bases, the J end lost 0 bases, and 11 bases lay between the germline ends. CDR3 size: 14 residues. The V gene's germline CDR1 is SGHRS and CDR2 YFSETQ. The CDR3 DNA reads TGCGCCAGCAGCCCCAGGGGAGTCTCCTACGAGCAGTACTTC. Amino acid sequence: CASSPRGVSYEQYF.

This clonotype was recorded at least ten times. The rearrangement links TRBV3-1 to TRBJ2-2; 16 bases map to TRBD2. Germline values: CDR1 LGHDT, CDR2 YNNKEL (reference sequence). CDR3 length: 18 residues. Losses at the gene ends were 1 base for V and 5 bases for J; bases not matched to a gene: 4. CDR3 sequence reads: CASSQGGLAGGRTGELFF. CDR3 in DNA: TGTGCCAGCAGCCAAGGGGGACTAGCGGGAGGGAGGACCGGGGAGCTGTTTTTT.

This clonotype was recorded a few times. CDR3 sequence: CASSPREGNEQFF. CDR3 sequence (DNA): TGTGCCAGCTCACCACGGGAGGGGAATGAGCAGTTCTTC. The genes are TRBV18 and TRBJ2-1; 7 bases map to TRBD2. The V and J ends lost 1 base and 7 bases, in that order; junction bases with no gene match: 1. Germline loops: CDR1 KGHSH, CDR2 LQKENI. CDR3 size: 13 residues. Supplemented by reference TRBV18 and TRBJ2-1, the full variable domain reads NAGVMQNPRHLVRRRGQEARLRCSPMKGHSHVYWYRQLPEEGLKFMVYLQKENIIDESGMPKERFSAEFPKEGPSILRIQQVVRGDSAAYFCASSPREGNEQFFGPGTRLTVL.

This clonotype was observed at least ten times. The chain carries TRBV20-1 and TRBJ2-5; D is possibly TRBD1 or TRBD2 (6 bases each). This CDR3 region has 14 residues. Germline values: CDR1 DFQATT, CDR2 SNEGSKA (reference sequence). The ends were cut back, 3 bases at V and 5 bases at J, with 16 bases in the middle. CDR3 protein: CSARMRGDSETQYF. The CDR3 region has the DNA TGCAGTGCTAGGATGAGGGGGGATAGCGAGACCCAGTACTTC.

In this sample, this clonotype turned up many times. The V gene is TRBV2, the J gene TRBJ2-1; D gene ambiguous. Germline lookup yields CDR1 SNHLY and CDR2 FYNNEI. The CDR3 spans 14 residues. Trimming left V 4 bases short and J 4 bases short, with 11 bases between. CDR3 loop: CASSVGQTYNEQFF. In DNA, the CDR3 is TGTGCCAGCAGTGTGGGTCAGACTTACAATGAGCAGTTCTTC.

Ten or more counts support this clonotype. This chain connects TRBV28 to TRBJ1-4; tentatively, D is TRBD1 (5 bases). V lost 4 bases and J 8 bases, leaving 20 bases between the germline ends. Germline CDR1 MDHEN, CDR2 SYDVKM. This CDR3 is built from 16 residues. The CDR3 spells CASSSPEKTAWEKLFF. The CDR3 region has the DNA TGTGCCAGCAGTTCCCCCGAAAAGACAGCATGGGAAAAACTGTTTTTT.

The chain employs TRBV20-1 and TRBJ1-6; D may be TRBD1 (5 bases). Germline-derived CDR1 and CDR2 are DFQATT and SNEGSKA (reference sequence). The CDR3 has 15 residues. Trimming cost V 2 bases and J 6 bases, with 14 bases left between them. Here the CDR3 DNA reads TGCAGTGCTAGACCCGCCCGGGGCGGTAATTCACCCCTCCACTTT. Translating it yields CSARPARGGNSPLHF.

This clonotype was found many times. The chain employs TRBV29-1 and TRBJ2-3; 8 bases are a match to TRBD2. CDR1 and CDR2 from the germline V gene are SQVTM and ANQGSEA. The V gene end was trimmed by 4 bases and the J gene end by 6 bases; junction bases not matched to a gene: 12. The CDR3 length is 15 residues. CDR3 residues: CSVAPWAGGMDTQYF. CDR3 DNA: TGCAGCGTTGCCCCATGGGCGGGAGGTATGGATACGCAGTATTTT.

This clonotype has a count of ten or more. The rearrangement uses TRBV11-1 and TRBJ2-3; 7 positions agree with TRBD2. Germline assignment: CDR1 SGHAT and CDR2 FQDESV (reference sequence). Losses at the gene ends were 7 bases for V and 4 bases for J; bases not matched to a gene: 14. The CDR3 sequence is 16 residues long. The CDR3 DNA is TGTGCCAGCAACTTGGGGCGGGGGAAACCCCCAGATACGCAGTATTTT. Translating it yields CASNLGRGKPPDTQYF.